Shown below are 24 T cell receptor beta chains from a single sample sequenced in a study of blood T cell repertoires in COVID-19 (dated by TCRdb to between 2020 and 2021). Library preparation was by the immunoSEQ multiplex PCR assay. TCRdb carries this immuneACCESS record with in-frame sequences only. Its versions omit some clonotypes, under half of them owing to an unresolved V gene in the studies checked, with the rest unexplained. The sample profile shows just over 300,000 clones; 90% of them were found once. Around 4.3% of the sample rests with the top ten. Specimen: PBMCs or T cells enriched from blood (not recorded which). All receptors come from a woman under 30 with acute COVID-19.

The V and J genes are TRBV24-1 and TRBJ2-1; TRBD1 matches 8 bases. Germline assignment: CDR1 KGHDR and CDR2 SFDVKD. With V trimmed by 4 bases and J by 5 bases, 9 bases remained unmatched. The CDR3 has 16 amino acids. The CDR3 here is CATSDKRTGLHNEQFF. CDR3 sequence (DNA): TGTGCCACCAGTGACAAACGGACAGGGTTACACAATGAGCAGTTCTTC.

This rearrangement joins TRBV5-1 to TRBJ1-4, with 9 bases identical to TRBD1. The CDR3 consists of 15 residues. Germline values: CDR1 SGHRS, CDR2 YFSETQ. V was clipped by 6 bases and J by 5 bases; unmatched bases: 8. The CDR3 loop is CASTPTGQGNEKLFF. Written as DNA, the CDR3 is TGCGCCAGCACCCCAACCGGACAGGGGAATGAAAAACTGTTTTTT.

The chain's CDR3 is CAWSVIPSRGYTF. The CDR3 region has the DNA TGTGCCTGGAGTGTAATTCCAAGCAGGGGCTACACCTTC. This sequence joins TRBV30 and TRBJ1-2; D is undetermined. Germline CDR1 is GTSNPN and CDR2 is SVGIG (reference sequence). The germline V and J ends were trimmed by 0 bases and 8 bases, with 13 bases remaining between them. The CDR3 has 13 amino acids. The whole variable domain, remainder taken from reference TRBV30 and TRBJ1-2, is SQTIHQWPATLVQPVGSPLSLECTVEGTSNPNLYWYRQAAGRGLQLLFYSVGIGQISSEVPQNLSASRPQDRQFILSSKKLLLSDSGFYLCAWSVIPSRGYTFGSGTRLTVV.

V gene TRBV19 combines with J gene TRBJ2-7; 8 nucleotides agree with TRBD2. With 5 bases clipped from V and 7 bases from J, the junction kept 7 bases outside the gene matches. The CDR3 length is 13 residues. Germline CDR1 and CDR2: LNHDA and SQIVND (reference sequence). The CDR3 protein is CASSLPGGREQYF. The DNA for the CDR3 is TGTGCCAGTAGTCTGCCGGGGGGGCGGGAGCAGTACTTC. The full variable domain, its missing parts supplied by reference TRBV19 and TRBJ2-7, is DGGITQSPKYLFRKEGQNVTLSCEQNLNHDAMYWYRQDPGQGLRLIYYSQIVNDFQKGDIAEGYSVSREKKESFPLTVTSAQKNPTAFYLCASSLPGGREQYFGPGTRLTVT.

This chain uses TRBV11-1 with TRBJ1-5; D gene uncertain. Looked up from germline, CDR1 is SGHAT and CDR2 is FQDESV (reference sequence). This CDR3 spans 13 amino acids. V shed 8 bases and J shed 5 bases, with 13 bases lying between them. The CDR3 coding sequence is TGTGCCAGCTCGGACTCGGAGGATCAGCCCCAGCATTTT. This sequence encodes CASSDSEDQPQHF.

V and J are TRBV18 and TRBJ1-1, with D possibly being TRBD1 (6 bases). V lost 2 bases and J lost 1, with 20 bases in between. The CDR3 sequence is 18 residues long. Germline loops: CDR1 KGHSH, CDR2 LQKENI. The CDR3 coding sequence is TGTGCCAGCTCACCATCATGGGGCAGGGGTAAGGAGAACACTGAAGCTTTCTTT. It specifies CASSPSWGRGKENTEAFF.

The chain employs TRBV4-1 and TRBJ2-3, with D hard to call. The CDR3 spans 16 residues. Trimming shortened V by 0 bases and J by 0 bases, and 10 bases separated the two germline ends. Germline CDR1 MGHRA, CDR2 YSYEKL. CDR3 residues: CASSQELILSTDTQYF. The CDR3 nucleotides are TGCGCCAGCAGCCAAGAGCTAATTCTTAGCACAGATACGCAGTATTTT.

J is TRBJ2-1 and V is TRBV10-1; 12 nucleotides agree with TRBD2. Germline CDR1 is WNHNN and CDR2 is SYGVQD (reference sequence). CDR3 length: 15 residues. Germline trimming cut 2 bases from V and 10 bases from J; bases unmatched to any gene: 6. The CDR3 spells CASSESLAGGREQFF. In nucleotides, the CDR3 is TGCGCCAGCAGTGAGAGCCTAGCGGGAGGGAGGGAGCAGTTCTTC.

The V call is TRBV19, the J call TRBJ1-4, with a possible D match to TRBD1 (5 bases). This CDR3 has 16 amino acids. Germline lookup yields CDR1 LNHDA and CDR2 SQIVND (reference sequence). V was pared by 7 bases and J by 5 bases, with 20 bases between. The CDR3 nucleotides read TGTGCCAGTACCCCCCTGGGGCAGGGCCTCAATGAAAAACTGTTTTTT. Its translation is CASTPLGQGLNEKLFF.

This clone was observed a handful of times. This chain uses TRBV29-1 with TRBJ2-1, with 7 nucleotides matching TRBD1. CDR3 length: 11 amino acids. The ends lost 7 bases at V and 7 bases at J; junction bases unmatched: 4. The germline gives CDR1 SQVTM, CDR2 ANQGSEA. The CDR3 spells CSGDRRNEQFF. For the CDR3, the DNA is TGCAGCGGGGACAGAAGGAATGAGCAGTTCTTC.

The V call is TRBV7-9, the J call TRBJ2-5, with 8 nucleotides matching TRBD1. This CDR3 comprises 18 residues. With V trimmed by 7 bases and J by 13 bases, 29 bases remained unmatched. Germline V gene lookup returns CDR1 SEHNR and CDR2 FQNEAQ (reference sequence). The CDR3 is CASNLVPAGQGAPGIRYF. The CDR3 region has the DNA TGTGCCAGCAACCTTGTTCCCGCCGGGCAGGGGGCCCCTGGGATTCGGTACTTC.

The CDR3 bases are TGTGCCAGCAGTCCGGGACAGATGAACACTGAAGCTTTCTTT. Translated, it gives CASSPGQMNTEAFF. The chain has TRBV6-5 and TRBJ1-1; 7 bases map to TRBD1. The CDR3 sequence is 14 residues long. V gave up 5 bases and J gave up 0 bases; unmatched junction bases: 3. Germline V lookup: CDR1 MNHEY, CDR2 SVGAGI.

In its sample, this clone was seen a few times. The V call is TRBV6-5, the J call TRBJ1-2; tentatively, D is TRBD1 (6 bases). Germline lookup yields CDR1 MNHEY and CDR2 SVGAGI. Trimming took off 2 bases at V and 5 bases at J, with 12 bases between the two ends. The CDR3 sequence is 14 residues long. The CDR3 is CASSYDRRLYGYTF. In DNA form, the CDR3 reads TGTGCCAGCAGTTACGACAGGAGACTATATGGCTACACCTTC.

The rearrangement joins TRBV7-2 to TRBJ2-1, with D tentatively TRBD1 (6 bases). CDR1 and CDR2 from the germline V gene are SGHTA and FQGNSA. Trimming took off 5 bases at V and 8 bases at J, with 13 bases between the two ends. The CDR3 has 13 amino acids. The CDR3 DNA follows: TGTGCCAGCAGCCTGCAGGGGAGTCATGAGCAGTTCTTC. Protein: CASSLQGSHEQFF.

Details on this clone: The sample carries other DNA sequences with the same CDR3. J is TRBJ2-7 and V is TRBV11-3; D call uncertain. Germline CDR1 SGHNT, CDR2 YENEEA. V was trimmed by 5 bases and J by 3 bases, leaving 5 bases between them. The CDR3 spans 11 residues. CDR3 loop: CASSLYYEQYF. The CDR3 bases are TGTGCCAGCAGCCTTTACTACGAGCAGTACTTC.

The V gene is TRBV6-5, the J gene TRBJ1-5, with D perhaps TRBD1 (5 bases). The ends were cut back, 10 bases at V and 6 bases at J, with 16 bases in the middle. Germline-derived CDR1 and CDR2 are MNHEY and SVGAGI. This CDR3 has 13 amino acids. The CDR3 nucleotides are TGTGCCACCTCTGGGGGGGAGGGTCAGCCCCAGCATTTT. It is translated as CATSGGEGQPQHF.

The chain carries TRBV7-3 and TRBJ2-2; 8 positions match TRBD1. The V and J ends lost 3 bases and 7 bases, in that order; junction bases with no gene match: 4. Germline CDR1 and CDR2: SGHTA and FQGTGA. This CDR3 is 14 amino acids long. The CDR3 region has the DNA TGTGCCAGCAGCTTCACAGGGGGAGTCGGGGAGCTGTTTTTT. Translation gives CASSFTGGVGELFF.

The chain uses TRBV10-1 and TRBJ2-1; D may be TRBD2 (5 bases). Germline V CDR1 and CDR2: WNHNN, SYGVQD (reference sequence). The CDR3 totals 14 residues. Trimming took off 0 bases at V and 8 bases at J, with 11 bases between the two ends. CDR3 DNA: TGCGCCAGCAGTGAGTCGGGAGTCGTGGATGAGCAGTTCTTC. This gives the protein CASSESGVVDEQFF.

This chain joins TRBV6-6 and TRBJ1-2, with 7 bases aligning to TRBD1. The V gene's germline CDR1 is MNHNY and CDR2 SVGAGI (reference sequence). The CDR3 is made up of 14 amino acids. V was clipped by 8 bases and J by 5 bases; unmatched bases: 11. CDR3 region: CASGKTTGTYGYTF. The CDR3 DNA sequence: TGTGCCAGCGGTAAGACGACAGGGACGTATGGCTACACCTTC.

This chain connects TRBV18 to TRBJ2-3, with 8 nucleotides matching TRBD1. V was clipped by 3 bases and J by 4 bases; unmatched bases: 12. CDR1 KGHSH and CDR2 LQKENI come from the germline V gene. This CDR3 spans 17 amino acids. The CDR3 loop is CASSPLYRGYEADTQYF. CDR3 nucleotide sequence: TGTGCCAGCTCACCTTTATACAGGGGGTATGAGGCAGATACGCAGTATTTT.

The chain combines TRBV9 with TRBJ2-3; 10 bases map to TRBD1. The CDR3 length is 13 residues. J lost 11 bases, V lost 0 bases, and 3 bases had no gene match. The germline CDR1 and CDR2 sequences are SGDLS and YYNGEE. CDR3 amino acids: CASSVVGQGGQYF. The CDR3 region has the DNA TGTGCCAGCAGCGTAGTTGGACAGGGGGGGCAGTATTTT. Using reference TRBV9 and TRBJ2-3 for the parts outside the CDR3, the full variable domain is DSGVTQTPKHLITATGQRVTLRCSPRSGDLSVYWYQQSLDQGLQFLIQYYNGEERAKGNILERFSAQQFPDLHSELNLSSLELGDSALYFCASSVVGQGGQYFGPGTRLTVL.

With respect to this clone: This specimen includes other DNA sequences encoding the same CDR3. The rearrangement joins TRBV27 to TRBJ1-2; D is uncertain. Trimming left V 2 bases short and J 4 bases short, with 8 bases between. CDR1 and CDR2 (germline): MNHEY, SMNVEV (reference sequence). The CDR3 consists of 13 residues. The CDR3 here is CASSLGGSYGYTF. In DNA form, the CDR3 reads TGTGCCAGCAGTTTAGGAGGCAGCTATGGCTACACCTTC.

The chain recombines TRBV9 with TRBJ2-2, with 7 nucleotides matching TRBD2. Germline CDR1 SGDLS, CDR2 YYNGEE. The CDR3 is 15 amino acids. With 2 bases clipped from V and 5 bases from J, the junction kept 6 bases outside the gene matches. CDR3 protein: CASSVSGQGTGELFF. The CDR3 DNA reads TGTGCCAGCAGCGTTAGCGGGCAGGGAACCGGGGAGCTGTTTTTT.

Details on this clone: Other nucleotide sequences from this sample produce the same CDR3. The J gene is TRBJ2-7, the V gene TRBV12-3 or TRBV12-4; a weak D match, TRBD2 (5 bases). The V end lost 8 bases, the J end lost 4 bases, and 9 bases lay between the germline ends. This CDR3 spans 11 amino acids. Written as DNA, the CDR3 is TGTGCCAGCTCCTCGGGGTACGAGCAGTACTTC. It translates to CASSSGYEQYF.